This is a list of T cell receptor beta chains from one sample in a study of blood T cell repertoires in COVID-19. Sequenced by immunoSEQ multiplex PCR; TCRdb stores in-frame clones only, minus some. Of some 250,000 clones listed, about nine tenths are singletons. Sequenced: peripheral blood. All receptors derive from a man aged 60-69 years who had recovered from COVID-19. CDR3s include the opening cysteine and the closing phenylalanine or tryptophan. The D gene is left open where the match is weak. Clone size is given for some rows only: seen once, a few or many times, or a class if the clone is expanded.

cdr3_nt: TGCGCCAGCAGCTTAGGCGGGGGGGCCGCCTACGAGCAGTACTTC
cdr3_aa: CASSLGGGAAYEQYF
clone_size: -
d_call: TRBD2
j_call: TRBJ2-7
v_call: TRBV5-1

cdr3_nt: TGTGCCTGGAGTTCCGGACAGGCTGGCAATGAGCAGTTCTTC
cdr3_aa: CAWSSGQAGNEQFF
clone_size: once
d_call: TRBD1
j_call: TRBJ2-1
v_call: TRBV30

cdr3_nt: TGTGCCAGCAAAAAGCTTAGCGGGGGGGCCAGGGAGACCCAGTACTTC
cdr3_aa: CASKKLSGGARETQYF
clone_size: -
d_call: TRBD2
j_call: TRBJ2-5
v_call: TRBV28

cdr3_nt: TGCGCCAGCAGCTATGGACAGAGCACAGATACGCAGTATTTT
cdr3_aa: CASSYGQSTDTQYF
clone_size: once
d_call: -
j_call: TRBJ2-3
v_call: TRBV5-1

cdr3_nt: TGCGCCAGCAGCCAGGGACAGGGGACATACAATGAGCAGTTCTTC
cdr3_aa: CASSQGQGTYNEQFF
clone_size: -
d_call: TRBD1
j_call: TRBJ2-1
v_call: TRBV4-1

cdr3_nt: TGTGCCAGCAGGAACCGGGACAGGGGGTCACCCCTCCACTTT
cdr3_aa: CASRNRDRGSPLHF
clone_size: -
d_call: TRBD1
j_call: TRBJ1-6
v_call: TRBV6-5

cdr3_nt: TGTGCCAGCAGCCAAGAGCTTATTACTCGGGGGGCCGGCTACACCTTC
cdr3_aa: CASSQELITRGAGYTF
clone_size: -
d_call: -
j_call: TRBJ1-2
v_call: TRBV4-2

cdr3_nt: TGTGCCAGCAGCGTAGGTAGCGGGGGGTTGACTGGGGCCAACGTCCTGACTTTC
cdr3_aa: CASSVGSGGLTGANVLTF
clone_size: -
d_call: TRBD2
j_call: TRBJ2-6
v_call: TRBV9

cdr3_nt: TGTGCCAGCAGCTTAAAACAGGACCAGCCCCAGCATTTT
cdr3_aa: CASSLKQDQPQHF
clone_size: once
d_call: -
j_call: TRBJ1-5
v_call: TRBV11-2

cdr3_nt: TGTGCCAGCAGCCCCCCACTAGGGAAAAAGAGCTCCTACAATGAGCAGTTCTTC
cdr3_aa: CASSPPLGKKSSYNEQFF
clone_size: -
d_call: -
j_call: TRBJ2-1
v_call: TRBV9

cdr3_nt: TGTGCCAGTATGGACAGCTCCTATAATTCACCCCTCCACTTT
cdr3_aa: CASMDSSYNSPLHF
clone_size: -
d_call: -
j_call: TRBJ1-6
v_call: TRBV19

cdr3_nt: TGTGCTAGTGGTTTCGCGACAGGGAAGAACTACAATGAGCAGTTCTTC
cdr3_aa: CASGFATGKNYNEQFF
clone_size: -
d_call: TRBD1
j_call: TRBJ2-1
v_call: TRBV12-5

cdr3_nt: TGTGCCAGCAGCCCCGCGGGCACCTATGGCTACACCTTC
cdr3_aa: CASSPAGTYGYTF
clone_size: few
d_call: -
j_call: TRBJ1-2
v_call: TRBV5-4

cdr3_nt: TGTGCCAGCAGCTTAGCCGGACAGCTCAATCAGCCCCAGCATTTT
cdr3_aa: CASSLAGQLNQPQHF
clone_size: once
d_call: -
j_call: TRBJ1-5
v_call: TRBV7-6

cdr3_nt: TGTGCCAGCAGGACAGGGACTGGCTACACCTTC
cdr3_aa: CASRTGTGYTF
clone_size: -
d_call: TRBD1
j_call: TRBJ1-2
v_call: TRBV6-5

cdr3_nt: TGTGCCAGCAGCAAAACCCGACAGGGGGGGTTATTTTGTGAAGCCAAAAACATTCAGTACTTC
cdr3_aa: CASSKTRQGGLFCEAKNIQYF
clone_size: -
d_call: -
j_call: TRBJ2-4
v_call: TRBV21-1

cdr3_nt: TGTGCCTGGAGTGTCTCGGACAGATACAATGAGCAGTTCTTC
cdr3_aa: CAWSVSDRYNEQFF
clone_size: -
d_call: -
j_call: TRBJ2-1
v_call: TRBV30

cdr3_nt: TGCGCCAGCAGCTTGGCAAGGGGCGCAGAGACCCAGTACTTC
cdr3_aa: CASSLARGAETQYF
clone_size: -
d_call: -
j_call: TRBJ2-5
v_call: TRBV5-1

cdr3_nt: TGTGCCAGCAGTTACGTCGGGAGGGGCGGGCGTGAGACCCAGTACTTC
cdr3_aa: CASSYVGRGGRETQYF
clone_size: few
d_call: TRBD2
j_call: TRBJ2-5
v_call: TRBV6-5

cdr3_nt: TGTGCCAGCAGTTACTCGGGACAGGGAGGGCGAGAGACCCAGTACTTC
cdr3_aa: CASSYSGQGGRETQYF
clone_size: -
d_call: TRBD1
j_call: TRBJ2-5
v_call: TRBV6-5

cdr3_nt: TGTGCCAGTACCGATCGACAGGGCACAGATACGCAGTATTTT
cdr3_aa: CASTDRQGTDTQYF
clone_size: -
d_call: -
j_call: TRBJ2-3
v_call: TRBV19

cdr3_nt: TGTGCCAGCAGCCAATCCCTACAGCGGCTCGCGGGCTATGGCTACACCTTC
cdr3_aa: CASSQSLQRLAGYGYTF
clone_size: -
d_call: -
j_call: TRBJ1-2
v_call: TRBV5-6